This passage covers 31 T cell receptor beta chains from one sample sequenced in a study of T cells in Graves' hyperthyroidism and ophthalmopathy. RNA transcripts gave rise to amplified TCR beta CDR3 regions. A set of HTBI primers served as the primers for a first-round RT-PCR of the TCR CDR3. TCRdb re-analysed the multiplex PCR reads in MiXCR, keeping a single row per CDR3 protein. This table holds 300,000 to 500,000 distinct CDR3 sequences, about an eighth found once. Sequencing was performed on blood. The receptor source for this set is a man in his fifties with Graves' ophthalmopathy.

This clonotype was counted between two and nine times. V is TRBV14 and J is TRBJ2-3; 8 bases align to TRBD1. Trimming removed 0 bases from V and 1 base from J; junction bases left unmatched: 3. Germline-derived CDR1 and CDR2 are SGHDN and FVKESK. This CDR3 has 16 residues. As DNA, the CDR3 is TGTGCCAGCAGCCAAGACGCGACAGGGGGCACAGATACGCAGTATTTT. This encodes CASSQDATGGTDTQYF.

This clonotype was seen a few times. The chain employs TRBV19 and TRBJ1-1; 7 bases fit TRBD1. Germline CDR1 is LNHDA and CDR2 is SQIVND (reference sequence). V lost 4 bases to trimming and J lost 3 bases; unmatched junction nucleotides: 8. There are 15 residues in the CDR3. CDR3 protein: CASSTRLRGHTEAFF. The CDR3 bases are TGTGCCAGTAGTACCCGCCTAAGGGGGCACACTGAAGCTTTCTTT.

This chain connects TRBV7-9 to TRBJ1-1; D is uncertain. The germline gives CDR1 SEHNR, CDR2 FQNEAQ (reference sequence). Trimming pared 10 bases from V and 0 bases from J, leaving 12 bases between. The CDR3 contains 13 residues. Written as DNA, the CDR3 is TGTGCCATTTTTCACAGTATGAACACTGAAGCTTTCTTT. Protein product: CAIFHSMNTEAFF.

This clonotype has at least ten counts. The rearrangement uses TRBV30 and TRBJ1-6; D call uncertain. CDR1 is GTSNPN and CDR2 is SVGIG in the germline V gene (reference sequence). Trimming pared 3 bases from V and 6 bases from J, leaving 12 bases between. CDR3 length: 14 residues. The CDR3 nucleotides are TGTGCCTGGAGCCTACAGTTGGCTAATTCACCCCTCCACTTT. This translates into CAWSLQLANSPLHF.

Ten or more counts support this clonotype. This chain connects TRBV2 to TRBJ1-1, with 7 bases fitting TRBD1. Germline-derived CDR1 and CDR2 are SNHLY and FYNNEI. After removal of 8 bases from V and 4 bases from J, the junction contained 10 bases not matched to a gene. This CDR3 spans 14 amino acids. The CDR3 DNA sequence: TGTGCCAGCGACGCCCGACAGGGCGGCACTGAAGCTTTCTTT. It encodes CASDARQGGTEAFF.

This clonotype showed up just a few times. The rearrangement joins TRBV10-3 to TRBJ2-2, with 10 positions matching TRBD1. The V and J ends lost 8 bases and 1 base, in that order; junction bases with no gene match: 7. In germline, CDR1 is ENHRY, CDR2 SYGVKD. The CDR3 extends over 16 amino acids. CDR3 protein: CAIQGGTGVNTGELFF. The CDR3 DNA is TGTGCCATCCAGGGAGGGACAGGGGTGAACACCGGGGAGCTGTTTTTT.

This clonotype appeared a few times. CDR3 bases: TGTGCCAGCAGCTTGTGGCCGCGGGTCAGGGATAGAAAGGGGGCGGCCAATGAGCAGTTCTTC. Its translation: CASSLWPRVRDRKGAANEQFF. The rearrangement joins TRBV5-4 to TRBJ2-1, with 7 nucleotides matching TRBD1. The trim removed 1 base at V and 6 bases at J, leaving 25 bases unmatched. Germline-derived CDR1 and CDR2 are SGHNT and YYREEE (reference sequence). The CDR3 totals 21 residues.

Note on this clonotype: A read error may be the cause here, since a much bigger clone is one base away. The chain uses TRBV27 and TRBJ2-7, with D possibly TRBD2 on 5 matching bases. Germline lookup yields CDR1 MNHEY and CDR2 SMNVEV (reference sequence). This CDR3 is 14 amino acids long. CDR3 sequence reads: CTSGTLGSFDEQYF. The CDR3 bases are TGTACCAGCGGCACCCTAGGGTCCTTTGACGAGCAGTACTTC.

This clonotype was counted at least ten times. This rearrangement joins TRBV18 to TRBJ2-1; 7 positions agree with TRBD1. The CDR3 totals 15 residues. After removal of 8 bases from V and 0 bases from J, the junction contained 7 bases not matched to a gene. The germline CDR1 and CDR2 sequences are KGHSH and LQKENI. The CDR3 is CASSPGGSSYNEQFF. CDR3 in DNA: TGTGCCAGCAGTCCAGGGGGTAGCTCCTACAATGAGCAGTTCTTC.

This clonotype was picked up many times. This chain joins TRBV3-1 and TRBJ2-2, with 16 bases that match TRBD2. Germline CDR1 LGHDT, CDR2 YNNKEL (reference sequence). Trimming took 2 bases from V and 7 from J; bases not matched to a gene: 13. This CDR3 region has 20 residues. This CDR3 is CASSQTGTSGRARPGGELFF. CDR3 sequence (DNA): TGTGCCAGCAGCCAAACCGGGACTAGCGGGAGGGCCCGCCCAGGCGGGGAGCTGTTTTTT.

The rearrangement uses TRBV10-3 and TRBJ1-1, with a tentative D call TRBD1 (6 bases). The V gene lost 8 bases and the J gene lost 0 bases, with 10 bases spanning the gap. CDR1 and CDR2 (germline): ENHRY, SYGVKD. The CDR3 is 13 amino acids. CDR3 in DNA: TGTGCCATCGGGGGGACATTGAACACTGAAGCTTTCTTT. Its protein product is CAIGGTLNTEAFF.

V gene TRBV6-5 combines with J gene TRBJ2-1; D not certain. Germline V CDR1 and CDR2: MNHEY, SVGAGI. The CDR3 consists of 12 residues. V gave up 2 bases and J gave up 4 bases, with 3 bases separating them. CDR3 sequence reads: CASSYGYNEQFF. DNA of the CDR3: TGTGCCAGCAGTTACGGGTACAATGAGCAGTTCTTC.

There are many counts of this clonotype. CDR3 region: CASSFGVAYEQYF. The CDR3 bases are TGCGCCAGCAGCTTCGGGGTAGCCTACGAGCAGTACTTC. V gene TRBV5-1 combines with J gene TRBJ2-7, with D perhaps matching TRBD2 (5 bases). The ends were cut back, 2 bases at V and 2 bases at J, with 8 bases in the middle. The CDR3 length is 13 residues. Per germline, CDR1 SGHRS and CDR2 YFSETQ.

This clonotype turned up a few times. The chain employs TRBV5-6 and TRBJ1-1, with no clear D. V shed 4 bases and J shed 1 base, with 14 bases lying between them. This CDR3 has 15 residues. The germline CDR1 and CDR2 sequences are SGHDT and YYEEEE. This chain's CDR3 is CASSPPTNGNTEAFF. The DNA of the CDR3 is TGTGCCAGCAGCCCGCCCACCAACGGGAACACTGAAGCTTTCTTT.

This clonotype appeared a few times. This rearrangement joins TRBV9 to TRBJ2-2, with a possible D match to TRBD2 (6 bases). CDR1 SGDLS and CDR2 YYNGEE come from the germline V gene. Trimming cost V 0 bases and J 4 bases, with 10 bases left between them. The CDR3 spans 15 residues. The CDR3 region has the DNA TGTGCCAGCAGCGTAGTCGGGGGTCCCACCGGGGAGCTGTTTTTT. Protein: CASSVVGGPTGELFF.

This clonotype was found many times. This chain joins TRBV7-9 and TRBJ2-1; 7 bases map to TRBD2. V lost 4 bases, J lost 4 bases, and 7 bases stayed unmatched. The V gene's germline CDR1 is SEHNR and CDR2 FQNEAQ (reference sequence). The CDR3 contains 15 residues. CDR3 loop: CASSSGGRGYNEQFF. In DNA, the CDR3 is TGTGCCAGCAGCTCGGGCGGGCGGGGGTACAATGAGCAGTTCTTC.

This clonotype was observed at least ten times. This rearrangement joins TRBV28 to TRBJ2-7, with D unresolved. From germline, CDR1 is MDHEN and CDR2 SYDVKM. The CDR3 length is 12 residues. Trimming pared 6 bases from V and 2 bases from J, leaving 8 bases between. CDR3: CASSHQAYEQYF. The CDR3 DNA sequence: TGTGCCAGCAGCCACCAGGCCTACGAGCAGTACTTC. Looking up the rest from reference TRBV28 and TRBJ2-7 gives the full variable domain: DVKVTQSSRYLVKRTGEKVFLECVQDMDHENMFWYRQDPGLGLRLIYFSYDVKMKEKGDIPEGYSVSREKKERFSLILESASTNQTSMYLCASSHQAYEQYFGPGTRLTVT.

Many counts were recorded for this clonotype. This chain connects TRBV2 to TRBJ2-1; TRBD2 matches at 8 bases. After removal of 6 bases from V and 0 bases from J, the junction contained 7 bases not matched to a gene. The germline V gene has CDR1 SNHLY and CDR2 FYNNEI. The CDR3 consists of 16 residues. Here the CDR3 DNA reads TGTGCCAGCAGAAGAACTAGCGGAAGCTCCTACAATGAGCAGTTCTTC. Its translation is CASRRTSGSSYNEQFF.

This clonotype occurred many times. V and J are TRBV7-9 and TRBJ2-7; 10 bases are shared with TRBD2. This CDR3 is 15 amino acids long. V gave up 3 bases and J gave up 3 bases; unmatched junction bases: 5. The germline gives CDR1 SEHNR, CDR2 FQNEAQ (reference sequence). The DNA of the CDR3 is TGTGCCAGCAGCTTCAGCGGGAGGGACTTCTACGAGCAGTACTTC. Amino acid sequence: CASSFSGRDFYEQYF.

This clonotype occurred many times. This sequence joins TRBV7-9 and TRBJ1-5, with TRBD1 as a possible D gene (5 bases). Germline CDR1 is SEHNR and CDR2 is FQNEAQ (reference sequence). Deletions cut 5 bases from V and 6 bases from J, with 11 bases between. The CDR3 is made up of 13 amino acids. The CDR3 spells CASSRGSSQPQHF. Written as DNA, the CDR3 is TGTGCCAGCAGCAGGGGATCGAGTCAGCCCCAGCATTTT.

Ten or more counts support this clonotype. The J gene is TRBJ2-1, the V gene TRBV12-3 or TRBV12-4; no firm D call. V dropped 3 bases and J dropped 9 bases, with 12 bases sitting between them. The CDR3 has 13 residues. CDR3 sequence: CASSLLSNTEQFF. The CDR3 nucleotides are TGTGCCAGCAGTTTGTTGAGCAACACTGAGCAGTTCTTC.

This clonotype was observed a handful of times. The gene calls are TRBV19 and TRBJ1-2, with D perhaps matching TRBD1 (5 bases). V was shortened by 8 bases and J by 4 bases, with 8 bases between the two germline ends. Germline CDR1 reads LNHDA; CDR2 reads SQIVND (reference sequence). The CDR3 consists of 11 residues. CDR3 sequence: CASVTVYGYTF. DNA of the CDR3: TGTGCCAGTGTGACAGTCTATGGCTACACCTTC.

This clonotype appeared many times. V and J are TRBV28 and TRBJ2-1; the D is unclear. Per the germline V gene, CDR1 is MDHEN and CDR2 is SYDVKM. The CDR3 has 11 amino acids. Trimming took 1 base from V and 8 from J, leaving 3 bases between them. The CDR3: CASSLYDEQFF. The CDR3 DNA sequence: TGTGCCAGCAGTTTATATGATGAGCAGTTCTTC.

This clonotype occurred many times. This chain uses TRBV18 with TRBJ1-3, with D perhaps matching TRBD1 (5 bases). CDR3 length: 16 amino acids. V lost 5 bases, J lost 0 bases, and 14 bases lay in between. Germline values: CDR1 KGHSH, CDR2 LQKENI. The CDR3 reads CASSTGLLSSGNTIYF. CDR3 DNA: TGTGCCAGCTCAACGGGACTCCTGAGCTCTGGAAACACCATATATTTT.

The rearrangement uses TRBV10-3 and TRBJ2-3, with D possibly TRBD2 on 6 matching bases. The CDR3 totals 13 residues. V dropped 10 bases and J dropped 2 bases, with 13 bases sitting between them. Germline assignment: CDR1 ENHRY and CDR2 SYGVKD. CDR3 bases: TGTGCCACCTATAGCGGAACCACAGATACGCAGTATTTT. Protein product: CATYSGTTDTQYF.

This clonotype was detected many times. J is TRBJ2-1 and V is TRBV11-3, with D tentatively TRBD2 (6 bases). Trimming removed 5 bases at V and 6 bases at J, with 20 bases between. The germline CDR1 and CDR2 sequences are SGHNT and YENEEA. The CDR3 is made up of 16 amino acids. CDR3 loop: CASSPWGDSSTNEQFF. In nucleotides, the CDR3 is TGTGCCAGCAGCCCATGGGGGGATAGCTCAACCAATGAGCAGTTCTTC.

This clonotype turned up a few times. The V call is TRBV20-1, the J call TRBJ2-1; TRBD1 matches at 9 bases. The CDR3 has 16 amino acids. The germline gives CDR1 DFQATT, CDR2 SNEGSKA (reference sequence). Losses at the gene ends were 3 bases for V and 8 bases for J; bases not matched to a gene: 14. The DNA of the CDR3 is TGCAGTGCTAGTCGGAGGGGGCTTACAGGGGGCGATGAGCAGTTCTTC. Translation: CSASRRGLTGGDEQFF.

The chain recombines TRBV25-1 with TRBJ2-7; the match to TRBD1 covers 10 bases. Looked up from germline, CDR1 is MGHDK and CDR2 is SYGVNS. The CDR3 is 15 residues long. Trimming cost V 1 base and J 2 bases; bases outside gene matches: 2. The DNA for the CDR3 is TGTGCCAGCAGTGAATCCGGACAGGGGGCCTACGAGCAGTACTTC. Residues: CASSESGQGAYEQYF.

This clonotype appeared many times. The chain links TRBV6-6 to TRBJ2-1; 13 nucleotides agree with TRBD2. V trimming: 2 bases; J trimming: 6 bases; junction bases outside the gene matches: 1. The V gene's germline CDR1 is MNHNY and CDR2 SVGAGI (reference sequence). The CDR3 runs 15 residues. CDR3 in DNA: TGTGCCAGCAGTTACGGGACTAGCGGGACCAATGAGCAGTTCTTC. Translating gives CASSYGTSGTNEQFF.

This clonotype was recorded many times. This chain connects TRBV29-1 to TRBJ2-7; 7 bases fit TRBD1. CDR3 length equals 14 residues. Germline V gives CDR1 SQVTM, CDR2 ANQGSEA. The J segment lost 0 bases and the V segment lost 6 bases, leaving 8 bases of the junction unmatched. The CDR3 sequence is CSVCRDRLSYEQYF. The CDR3 bases are TGCAGCGTCTGCCGGGACAGACTCTCCTACGAGCAGTACTTC.

The sample holds a few counts of this clonotype. V usage is TRBV29-1 and J usage is TRBJ2-5; 7 bases are shared with TRBD1. The CDR3 loop spans 15 amino acids. Germline trimming cut 4 bases from V and 0 bases from J; bases unmatched to any gene: 8. From germline, CDR1 is SQVTM and CDR2 ANQGSEA. Here the CDR3 DNA reads TGCAGCGTTGGGAACAGGGGCACGTACCAAGAGACCCAGTACTTC. It encodes CSVGNRGTYQETQYF.